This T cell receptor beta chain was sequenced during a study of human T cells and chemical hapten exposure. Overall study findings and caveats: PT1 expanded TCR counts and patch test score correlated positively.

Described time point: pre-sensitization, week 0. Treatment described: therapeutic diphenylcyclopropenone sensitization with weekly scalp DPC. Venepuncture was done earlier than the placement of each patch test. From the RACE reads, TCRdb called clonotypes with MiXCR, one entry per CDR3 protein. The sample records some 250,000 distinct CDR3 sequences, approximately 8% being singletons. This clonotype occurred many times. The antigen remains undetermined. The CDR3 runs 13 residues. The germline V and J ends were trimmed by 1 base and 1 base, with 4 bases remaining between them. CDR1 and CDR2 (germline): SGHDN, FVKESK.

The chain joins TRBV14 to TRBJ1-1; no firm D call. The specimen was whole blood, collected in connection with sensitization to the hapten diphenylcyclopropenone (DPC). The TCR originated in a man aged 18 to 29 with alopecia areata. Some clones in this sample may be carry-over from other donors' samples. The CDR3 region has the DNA TGTGCCAGCAGCCAAGCAGCGAACACTGAAGCTTTCTTT. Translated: CASSQAANTEAFF.